Shown below are 13 T cell receptor beta chains from a single sample sequenced in a study of response to subunit inactivated influenza vaccine. Each CDR3 protein is one row after TCRdb ran MiXCR on the RT-PCR reads. Of over 400,000 distinct CDR3 sequences detected, around 13% appear once; the ten largest clones hold approximately 14%. Sequences were derived from PBMCs from blood, sampled roughly 47 days after vaccination. Receptors were obtained from a man aged 45-60 years who received an inactivated influenza vaccine.

This clonotype was seen a handful of times. V gene TRBV28 combines with J gene TRBJ1-3, with 7 bases matching TRBD1. Germline V gene data show CDR1 as MDHEN and CDR2 as SYDVKM. This CDR3 has 17 amino acids. V gave up 6 bases and J gave up 1 base; unmatched junction bases: 12. DNA for the CDR3: TGTGCCAGCAGAGAAGGGACAGACCTTCTTTCTGGAAACACCATATATTTT. Its translation: CASREGTDLLSGNTIYF. Supplemented by reference TRBV28 and TRBJ1-3, the full variable domain reads DVKVTQSSRYLVKRTGEKVFLECVQDMDHENMFWYRQDPGLGLRLIYFSYDVKMKEKGDIPEGYSVSREKKERFSLILESASTNQTSMYLCASREGTDLLSGNTIYFGEGSWLTVV.

This clonotype was seen more than once but under ten times. This sequence joins TRBV12-3 or TRBV12-4 and TRBJ2-7; 11 bases agree with TRBD1. Germline trimming cut 5 bases from V and 6 bases from J; bases unmatched to any gene: 6. This CDR3 spans 14 amino acids. Here the CDR3 DNA reads TGTGCCAGCAGTCTCCGGACAGGGGGCCCCGAGCAGTACTTC. This translates into CASSLRTGGPEQYF.

The rearrangement joins TRBV29-1 to TRBJ1-1; no reliable D call. The germline CDR1 and CDR2 sequences are SQVTM and ANQGSEA. The CDR3 loop spans 13 amino acids. Trimming removed 4 bases from V and 0 bases from J, with 9 bases in between. The DNA for the CDR3 is TGCAGCGTTGCGGGCAGGCTGAACACTGAAGCTTTCTTT. Protein product: CSVAGRLNTEAFF.

The chain links TRBV28 to TRBJ2-3; D is unresolved. This CDR3 spans 16 amino acids. The germline gives CDR1 MDHEN, CDR2 SYDVKM. V was clipped by 3 bases and J by 0 bases, with 13 bases between them. CDR3 nucleotide sequence: TGTGCCAGCAGTTTCATTCAGATAACTAGCACAGATACGCAGTATTTT. Its protein product is CASSFIQITSTDTQYF.

This clonotype has ten or more counts. The chain is built from TRBV6-2 or TRBV6-3 and TRBJ2-7, with D maybe TRBD1 (6 bases). The CDR3 runs to 12 residues. The germline V gene has CDR1 MNHEY and CDR2 SVGEGT. The V and J ends lost 8 bases and 2 bases respectively, with 10 bases between them. CDR3 sequence (DNA): TGTGCCAGCGAAGGACAGACCTACGAGCAGTACTTC. Its translation is CASEGQTYEQYF.

The J gene is TRBJ2-6, the V gene TRBV12-3 or TRBV12-4; D possibly corresponds to TRBD2 (6 bases). Trimming removed 11 bases at V and 0 bases at J, with 26 bases between. This CDR3 region has 19 residues. This CDR3 reads CAFSLWRVFSGSGANVLTF. DNA of the CDR3: TGTGCCTTCAGTTTATGGAGGGTTTTCTCGGGCTCTGGGGCCAACGTCCTGACTTTC.

The chain carries TRBV10-1 and TRBJ2-5; 11 positions agree with TRBD1. V dropped 6 bases and J dropped 4; count of bases not matched to a gene: 13. The CDR3 runs 17 residues. CDR1 is WNHNN, CDR2 SYGVQD, per germline (reference sequence). In DNA, the CDR3 is TGCGCCAGCAGCCGGCCATACGGACAGGGGGCTGTAGAGACCCAGTACTTC. Translating it yields CASSRPYGQGAVETQYF.

This clonotype has more than one count but fewer than ten. The rearrangement uses TRBV7-9 and TRBJ2-7; 7 bases match TRBD1. Germline loops: CDR1 SEHNR, CDR2 FQNEAQ (reference sequence). The CDR3 length is 15 residues. Trimming took 2 bases from V and 5 from J; bases not matched to a gene: 9. The DNA for the CDR3 is TGTGCCAGCAGCTTAATGTACGACAGGGACGACGAGCAGTACTTC. It is translated as CASSLMYDRDDEQYF.

V gene TRBV24-1 combines with J gene TRBJ2-1; D might be TRBD2 (6 bases). The V end was cut by 2 bases, the J end by 0 bases, with 10 bases between. The CDR3 has 16 amino acids. CDR1 is KGHDR, CDR2 SFDVKD, per germline. In DNA form, the CDR3 reads TGTGCCACCAGTGATTCGGGGAGGAGCTCCTACAATGAGCAGTTCTTC. Its translation is CATSDSGRSSYNEQFF.

The sample holds a few counts of this clonotype. The chain employs TRBV6-1 and TRBJ1-1, with D unclear. The length of the CDR3 is 13 residues. Germline assignment: CDR1 MNHNS and CDR2 SASEGT. V was shortened by 4 bases and J by 3 bases, with 9 bases between the two germline ends. In DNA, the CDR3 is TGTGCCAGCAGTGCCAACGCGGACACTGAAGCTTTCTTT. Its protein product is CASSANADTEAFF.

The chain joins TRBV19 to TRBJ2-4; 9 bases are a match to TRBD2. The CDR3 length is 16 residues. CDR1 and CDR2 from the germline V gene are LNHDA and SQIVND (reference sequence). Unmatched junction bases numbered 5, after V lost 3 bases and J lost 2 bases. Here the CDR3 reads CASSIPGLAPKNIQYF. The CDR3 nucleotides read TGTGCCAGTAGTATCCCGGGACTAGCCCCCAAAAACATTCAGTACTTC.

In this sample, this clonotype turned up a few times. The chain is built from TRBV5-1 and TRBJ2-1; the D call may be TRBD1 or TRBD2 (5 bases each). V was shortened by 0 bases and J by 7 bases, with 14 bases between the two germline ends. The CDR3 spans 15 residues. CDR1 and CDR2 from the germline V gene are SGHRS and YFSETQ. In DNA form, the CDR3 reads TGCGCCAGCAGCTTGGATGGGGGTATGGGAAATGAGCAGTTCTTC. This translates into CASSLDGGMGNEQFF.

This clonotype has a handful of counts. The J gene is TRBJ1-2, the V gene TRBV13; TRBD1 is a possible D gene (5 bases). The CDR3 has 14 amino acids. Germline V gene data show CDR1 as PRHDT and CDR2 as FYEKMQ (reference sequence). V dropped 3 bases and J dropped 4 bases, with 12 bases sitting between them. CDR3 DNA: TGTGCCAGCAGCTTTGCCGGGGGTACCTATGGCTACACCTTC. This gives the protein CASSFAGGTYGYTF.